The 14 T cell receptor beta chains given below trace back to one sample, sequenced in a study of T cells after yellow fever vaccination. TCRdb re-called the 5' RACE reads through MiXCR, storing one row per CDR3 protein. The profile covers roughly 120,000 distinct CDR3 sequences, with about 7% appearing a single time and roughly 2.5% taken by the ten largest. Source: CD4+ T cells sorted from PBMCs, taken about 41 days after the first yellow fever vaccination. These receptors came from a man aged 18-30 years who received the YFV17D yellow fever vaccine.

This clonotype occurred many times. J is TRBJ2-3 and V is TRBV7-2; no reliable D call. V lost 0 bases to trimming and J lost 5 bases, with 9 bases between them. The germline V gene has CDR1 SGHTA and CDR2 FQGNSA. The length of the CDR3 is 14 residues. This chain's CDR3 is CASSLAWVRDTQYF. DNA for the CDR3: TGTGCCAGCAGCTTAGCGTGGGTCAGAGATACGCAGTATTTT.

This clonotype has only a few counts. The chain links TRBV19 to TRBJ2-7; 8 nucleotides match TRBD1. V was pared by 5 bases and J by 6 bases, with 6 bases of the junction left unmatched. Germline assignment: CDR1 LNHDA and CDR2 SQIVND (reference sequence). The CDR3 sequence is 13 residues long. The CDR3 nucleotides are TGTGCCAGTAGTGCAGGACAGGGCTCCGAGCAGTACTTC. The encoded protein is CASSAGQGSEQYF.

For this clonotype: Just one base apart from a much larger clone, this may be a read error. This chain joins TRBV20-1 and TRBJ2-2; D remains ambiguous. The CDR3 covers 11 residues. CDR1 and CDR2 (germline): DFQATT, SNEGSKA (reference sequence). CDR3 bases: TGCACTGCTAGAGATCTAGGGGAGCTGTTTTTT. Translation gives CTARDLGELFF.

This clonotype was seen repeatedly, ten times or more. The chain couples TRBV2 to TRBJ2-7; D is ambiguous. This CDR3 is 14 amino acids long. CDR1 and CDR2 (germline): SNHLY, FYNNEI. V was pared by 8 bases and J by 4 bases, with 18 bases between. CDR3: CASRQAIVLYEQYV. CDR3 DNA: TGTGCCAGCCGCCAGGCCATCGTTCTTTACGAGCAGTACGTC.

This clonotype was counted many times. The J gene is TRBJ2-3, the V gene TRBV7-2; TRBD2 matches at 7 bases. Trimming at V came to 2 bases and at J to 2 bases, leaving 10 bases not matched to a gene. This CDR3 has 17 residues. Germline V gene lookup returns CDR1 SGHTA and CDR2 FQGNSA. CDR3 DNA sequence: TGTGCCAGCAGCTTACGGATGGGGGGGAGCTTCACAGATACGCAGTATTTT. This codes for CASSLRMGGSFTDTQYF.

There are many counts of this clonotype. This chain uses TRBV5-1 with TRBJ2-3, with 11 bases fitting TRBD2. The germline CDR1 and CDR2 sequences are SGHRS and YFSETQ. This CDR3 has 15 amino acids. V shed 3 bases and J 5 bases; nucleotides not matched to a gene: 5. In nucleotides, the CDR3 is TGCGCCAGCAGCTCAAGACTAGCGGGGTTAGATACGCAGTATTTT. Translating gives CASSSRLAGLDTQYF. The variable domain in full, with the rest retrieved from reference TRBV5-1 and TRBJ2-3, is KAGVTQTPRYLIKTRGQQVTLSCSPISGHRSVSWYQQTPGQGLQFLFEYFSETQRNKGNFPGRFSGRQFSNSRSEMNVSTLELGDSALYLCASSSRLAGLDTQYFGPGTRLTVL.

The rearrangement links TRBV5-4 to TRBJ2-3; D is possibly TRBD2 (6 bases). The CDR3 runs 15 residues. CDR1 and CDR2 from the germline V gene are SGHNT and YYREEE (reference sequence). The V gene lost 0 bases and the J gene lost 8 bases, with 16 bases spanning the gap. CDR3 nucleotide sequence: TGTGCCAGCAGCTTGGCACTAGTGGAGGGTGTTACGCAGTATTTT. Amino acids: CASSLALVEGVTQYF.

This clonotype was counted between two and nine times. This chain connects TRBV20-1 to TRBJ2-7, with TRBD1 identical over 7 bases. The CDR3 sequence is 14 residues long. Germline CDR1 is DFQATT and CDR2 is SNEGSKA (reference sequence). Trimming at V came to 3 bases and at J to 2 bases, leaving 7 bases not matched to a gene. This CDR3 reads CSASYGTATYEQYF. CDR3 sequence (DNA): TGCAGTGCTAGTTATGGGACAGCAACCTACGAGCAGTACTTC.

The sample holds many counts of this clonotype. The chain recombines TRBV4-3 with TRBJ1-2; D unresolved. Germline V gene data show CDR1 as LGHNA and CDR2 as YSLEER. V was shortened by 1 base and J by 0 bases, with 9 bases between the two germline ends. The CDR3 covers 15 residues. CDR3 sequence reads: CASSQGGLANYGYTF. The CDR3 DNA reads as TGCGCCAGCAGCCAAGGAGGGCTTGCTAACTATGGCTACACCTTC.

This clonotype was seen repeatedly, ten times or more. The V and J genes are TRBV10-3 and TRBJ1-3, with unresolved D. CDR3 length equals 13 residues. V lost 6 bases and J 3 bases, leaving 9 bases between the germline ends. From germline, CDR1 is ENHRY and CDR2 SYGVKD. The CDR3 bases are TGTGCCATCAGCCTCCAGGATGGAAACACCATATATTTT. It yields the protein CAISLQDGNTIYF.

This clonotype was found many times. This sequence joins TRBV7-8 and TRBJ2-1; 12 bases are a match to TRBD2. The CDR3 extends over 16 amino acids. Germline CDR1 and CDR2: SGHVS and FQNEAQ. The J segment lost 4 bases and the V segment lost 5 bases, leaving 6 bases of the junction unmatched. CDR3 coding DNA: TGTGCCAGCAGCCCGCCGACTAGCGGGGGTTACAATGAGCAGTTCTTC. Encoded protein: CASSPPTSGGYNEQFF.

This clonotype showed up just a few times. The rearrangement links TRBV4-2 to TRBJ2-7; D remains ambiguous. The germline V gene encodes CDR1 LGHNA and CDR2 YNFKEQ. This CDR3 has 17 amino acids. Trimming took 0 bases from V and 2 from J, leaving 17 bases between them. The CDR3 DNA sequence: TGTGCCAGCAGCCAAGAAATTAGGTGGGGTGGGACCTACGAGCAGTACTTC. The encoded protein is CASSQEIRWGGTYEQYF.

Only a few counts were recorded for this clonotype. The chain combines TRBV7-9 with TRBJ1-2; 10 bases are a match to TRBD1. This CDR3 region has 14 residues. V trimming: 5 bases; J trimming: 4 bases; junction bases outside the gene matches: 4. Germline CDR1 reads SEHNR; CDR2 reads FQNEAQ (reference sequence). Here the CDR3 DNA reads TGTGCCAGCAGCCGGGGACAGGGGCCCTATGGCTACACCTTC. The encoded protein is CASSRGQGPYGYTF.

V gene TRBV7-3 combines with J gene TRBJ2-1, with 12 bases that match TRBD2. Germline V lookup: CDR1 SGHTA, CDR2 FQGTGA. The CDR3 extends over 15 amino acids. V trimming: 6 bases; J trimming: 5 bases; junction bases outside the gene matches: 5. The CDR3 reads CASRSSGGAHNEQFF. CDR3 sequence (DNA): TGTGCCAGCAGGTCTAGCGGGGGGGCCCACAATGAGCAGTTCTTC.